The 19 T cell receptor beta chains presented below share a single source sample, sequenced in a study of T cell responses to AZD1222 COVID-19 vaccine. TCRdb keeps only in-frame clones here, not all; method: immunoSEQ multiplex PCR. The repertoire holds some 120,000 clones, with 80% to 95% as singletons. Specimen: peripheral blood, collected on day 0 of MenACWY control vaccination. The source is an adult in good health.

This sequence joins TRBV25-1 and TRBJ1-2, with D tentatively TRBD1 (5 bases). Looked up from germline, CDR1 is MGHDK and CDR2 is SYGVNS. The CDR3 runs to 13 residues. Trimming removed 1 base at V and 5 bases at J, with 8 bases between. CDR3 loop: CASSESRVYGYTF. CDR3 sequence (DNA): TGTGCCAGCAGTGAATCCAGGGTATATGGCTACACCTTC.

The V call is TRBV19, the J call TRBJ1-5; D is undetermined. CDR1 and CDR2 from the germline V gene are LNHDA and SQIVND (reference sequence). With 5 bases removed from V and 0 bases from J, the gap between germline ends came to 11 bases. The CDR3 is 15 amino acids. In nucleotides, the CDR3 is TGTGCCAGTAGTTTCAACATGAATAGCAATCAGCCCCAGCATTTT. Its protein product is CASSFNMNSNQPQHF.

The sample holds one count of this clone. The V gene is TRBV23-1, the J gene TRBJ1-5; weak D call: TRBD1 (5 bases). TRBV23-1 is identified as an open reading frame with a role that is uncertain. The CDR3 has 15 amino acids. The ends were cut back, 8 bases at V and 2 bases at J, with 16 bases in the middle. The chain's CDR3 is CASPNQGCGNQPQHF. The DNA of the CDR3 is TGCGCCAGCCCCAACCAGGGATGTGGCAATCAGCCCCAGCATTTT.

V gene TRBV5-1 combines with J gene TRBJ2-4; 7 positions agree with TRBD1. This CDR3 has 17 residues. V lost 2 bases, J lost 0 bases, and 8 bases stayed unmatched. The germline V gene encodes CDR1 SGHRS and CDR2 YFSETQ. CDR3 bases: TGCGCCAGCAGCTTAGTATCAGGGGGATTAGCCAAAAACATTCAGTACTTC. It translates to CASSLVSGGLAKNIQYF.

The CDR3 DNA follows: TGTGCCACCGACCATGGGGCCACCGGGGAGCTGTTTTTT. It yields the protein CATDHGATGELFF. The chain joins TRBV6-1 to TRBJ2-2, with D tentatively TRBD1 (5 bases). The CDR3 sequence is 13 residues long. Germline V gives CDR1 MNHNS, CDR2 SASEGT. V was cut by 10 bases and J by 4 bases, with 13 bases left in between.

This chain links TRBV5-3 with TRBJ2-7; D is uncertain. TRBV5-3 qualifies as an ORF whose function is uncertain. This CDR3 spans 11 amino acids. The ends were cut back, 0 bases at V and 7 bases at J, with 5 bases in the middle. DNA for the CDR3: TGTGCCAGAAGCTTGGAAAGGGAGCAGTACTTC. Translating gives CARSLEREQYF.

The chain links TRBV2 to TRBJ2-1, with 11 bases lining up with TRBD2. Germline V CDR1 and CDR2: SNHLY, FYNNEI. Unmatched junction bases numbered 14, after V lost 7 bases and J lost 12 bases. The CDR3 sequence is 15 residues long. CDR3 nucleotide sequence: TGTGCCAGCAAGTGGGGACTAGCGGACCTCGGATGGCAGTTCTTC. It is translated as CASKWGLADLGWQFF.

V usage is TRBV18 and J usage is TRBJ1-6; D remains unclear. This CDR3 is built from 15 residues. Germline V lookup: CDR1 KGHSH, CDR2 LQKENI. V was pared by 5 bases and J by 5 bases, with 13 bases between. The CDR3 spells CASSEAGSHNSPLHF. As DNA, the CDR3 is TGTGCCAGCTCAGAAGCGGGAAGTCATAATTCACCCCTCCACTTT.

V gene TRBV7-9 combines with J gene TRBJ1-5; D is possibly TRBD1 (6 bases). CDR1 is SEHNR and CDR2 is FQNEAQ in the germline V gene (reference sequence). With 5 bases removed from V and 0 bases from J, the gap between germline ends came to 14 bases. CDR3 length: 16 amino acids. The CDR3 DNA reads TGTGCCAGCAGCCTATTGGGGGGCGATAGCAATCAGCCCCAGCATTTT. The encoded protein is CASSLLGGDSNQPQHF.

The chain has TRBV27 and TRBJ2-1; TRBD2 aligns across 10 bases. The CDR3 extends over 17 amino acids. Germline V gives CDR1 MNHEY, CDR2 SMNVEV (reference sequence). Losses at the gene ends were 5 bases for V and 2 bases for J; bases not matched to a gene: 9. Written as DNA, the CDR3 is TGTGCCAGCAGTGCCCTCCCAGCGGGAGGGCCCTACAATGAGCAGTTCTTC. It encodes CASSALPAGGPYNEQFF.

The CDR3 nucleotides are TGTGCCAGCAGCGACGGGACAGTCCAAGAGACCCAGTACTTC. It is translated as CASSDGTVQETQYF. The J gene is TRBJ2-5, the V gene TRBV11-3, with TRBD1 identical over 7 bases. After removal of 5 bases from V and 1 base from J, the junction contained 4 bases not matched to a gene. The CDR3 runs 14 residues. Per the germline V gene, CDR1 is SGHNT and CDR2 is YENEEA.

V usage is TRBV19 and J usage is TRBJ1-5; D is unresolved. Germline assignment: CDR1 LNHDA and CDR2 SQIVND (reference sequence). The length of the CDR3 is 15 residues. The V and J ends lost 3 bases and 3 bases respectively, with 12 bases between them. CDR3 nucleotides: TGTGCCAGTAGTATCCCCGGTTCATTCAATCAGCCCCAGCATTTT. Its translation: CASSIPGSFNQPQHF.

The chain has TRBV2 and TRBJ1-1; TRBD1 is a possible D gene (6 bases). CDR3 length equals 16 residues. The V end was cut by 2 bases, the J end by 0 bases, with 13 bases between. Germline V gene lookup returns CDR1 SNHLY and CDR2 FYNNEI. This chain's CDR3 is CASSERGGTLNTEAFF. The CDR3 DNA reads TGTGCCAGCAGTGAAAGGGGGGGGACATTGAACACTGAAGCTTTCTTT.

This clone was observed once. The rearrangement links TRBV11-3 to TRBJ2-3; D call uncertain. The germline CDR1 and CDR2 sequences are SGHNT and YENEEA. CDR3 size: 12 residues. Trimming removed 4 bases at V and 2 bases at J, with 4 bases between. The CDR3 region is CASSSHTDTQYF. The CDR3 DNA is TGTGCCAGCAGCTCCCACACAGATACGCAGTATTTT.

The chain links TRBV5-1 to TRBJ2-5, with no clear D. The V and J ends lost 2 bases and 4 bases respectively, with 6 bases between them. CDR3 length equals 12 residues. Germline V gene data show CDR1 as SGHRS and CDR2 as YFSETQ. The CDR3 here is CASSLKRETQYF. The CDR3 nucleotides are TGCGCCAGCAGCTTAAAAAGAGAGACCCAGTACTTC.

The CDR3 nucleotides are TGTGCCAGCAGCACCGCCCCCCGTTACACCGGGGAGCTGTTTTTT. This codes for CASSTAPRYTGELFF. The genes are TRBV6-5 and TRBJ2-2, with D uncertain. The CDR3 has 15 amino acids. Looked up from germline, CDR1 is MNHEY and CDR2 is SVGAGI. The ends were cut back, 6 bases at V and 3 bases at J, with 14 bases in the middle.

The V call is TRBV6-2 or TRBV6-3, the J call TRBJ2-1; 10 nucleotides line up with TRBD2. Germline V gene data show CDR1 as MNHEY and CDR2 as SVGEGT. The CDR3 length is 19 residues. The ends lost 0 bases at V and 0 bases at J; junction bases unmatched: 8. Written as DNA, the CDR3 is TGTGCCAGCAGTTACTCTACCAGCGGGGGGGTAAGCTCCTACAATGAGCAGTTCTTC. The encoded protein is CASSYSTSGGVSSYNEQFF.

This clone was detected only once. This sequence joins TRBV28 and TRBJ2-2; 10 nucleotides match TRBD1. V lost 3 bases to trimming and J lost 6 bases; unmatched junction nucleotides: 7. Per the germline V gene, CDR1 is MDHEN and CDR2 is SYDVKM. CDR3 size: 16 residues. CDR3 bases: TGTGCCAGCAGTTTCTCCCGGGACAGGGGCCCCGGGGAGCTGTTTTTT. It specifies CASSFSRDRGPGELFF.

J is TRBJ2-3 and V is TRBV28, with 7 bases aligning to TRBD1. The CDR3 runs 17 residues. Germline V CDR1 and CDR2: MDHEN, SYDVKM. V shed 4 bases and J 2 bases; nucleotides not matched to a gene: 12. The CDR3 here is CASSSAPGQGDTDTQYF. CDR3 in DNA: TGTGCCAGCAGTTCGGCCCCGGGTCAGGGGGACACAGATACGCAGTATTTT.